The sequence of this T cell receptor beta chain was determined in a study of T cells in Graves' hyperthyroidism and ophthalmopathy. Study results and limitations: Researchers found most expanded thyroid clonotypes above 0.001 in blood as well.

Exclusion of a patient resulted from uncontrolled infection, other autoimmune disease, pregnancy or lactation. Isolation of PBMCs was performed on around 9.8 ml fresh peripheral blood. This clonotype was counted ten times or more. As yet, its antigen is unknown. With 5 bases removed from V and 4 bases from J, the gap between germline ends came to 11 bases. Per the germline V gene, CDR1 is SGHTA and CDR2 is FQGNSA. The CDR3 spans 13 residues. The source material, RNA transcripts, was used to amplify TCR beta CDR3 regions. Using the HTBI primer set, a first-round RT-PCR was run on the TCR CDR3. TCRdb itself ran the multiplex PCR reads through MiXCR, one entry per CDR3 protein. In the table there are 540,000 or so distinct CDR3 sequences, around 14% of which are singletons.

The material sequenced was blood. The chain is built from TRBV7-2 and TRBJ1-2; D gene uncertain. This TCR derives from a woman in her 30s with Graves' hyperthyroidism. CDR3 DNA sequence: TGTGCCAGCAGCCCGGCCGAGGGCTATGGCTACACCTTC. Translating it yields CASSPAEGYGYTF.